This T cell receptor beta chain was identified in a study of CD8+ T cells in alopecia areata. Study outcomes and limitations: Among the cells sequenced in scalp samples are also the resident alphabeta T cells of normal skin. Relative to normal scalp, lesional scalp, especially alopecia totalis/universalis, showed higher clonality.

Treatment specified: oral pan-JAK inhibitor, 5-10 mg twice daily. This clone was seen only once. Its antigen is unknown. Compared with germline, one end of the junction differs, possibly owing to a read error. Following extraction, RNA underwent reverse transcription to cDNA, which served as the sequencing template. The repertoire was sequenced with immunoSEQ multiplex PCR; TCRdb's copy has only in-frame clones and lacks some. In the table there are about 120,000 clones, around three fifths of which are singletons. The receptor's source is a human donor with alopecia areata. The material was CD8+ T cells sorted from blood, obtained at week 24, from a patient treated with tofacitinib.

CDR3 DNA sequence: TGTGCCAGCACCCAAGGCGAAAAACTGTTTTTT. It specifies CASTQGEKLFF. The chain has TRBV16 and TRBJ1-4; D not certain. The V gene's germline CDR1 is KGHSY and CDR2 FQNENV. The CDR3 totals 11 residues.